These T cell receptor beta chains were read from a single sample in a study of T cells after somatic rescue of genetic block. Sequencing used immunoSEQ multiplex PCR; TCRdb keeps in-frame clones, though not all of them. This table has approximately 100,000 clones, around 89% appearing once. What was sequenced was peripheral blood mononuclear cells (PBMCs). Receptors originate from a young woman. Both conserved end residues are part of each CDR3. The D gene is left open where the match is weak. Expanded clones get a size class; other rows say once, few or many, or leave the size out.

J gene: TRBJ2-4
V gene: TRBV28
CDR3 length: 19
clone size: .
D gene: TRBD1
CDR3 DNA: TGTGCCAGCAGCCCCCTGTGGGGACAGGGGGTACTAGCCAAAAACATTCAGTACTTC
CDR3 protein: CASSPLWGQGVLAKNIQYF

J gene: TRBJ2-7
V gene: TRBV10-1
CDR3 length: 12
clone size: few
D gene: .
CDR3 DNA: TGCGCCAGCGGGGAGAGCTCCTACGAGCAGTACTTC
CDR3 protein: CASGESSYEQYF

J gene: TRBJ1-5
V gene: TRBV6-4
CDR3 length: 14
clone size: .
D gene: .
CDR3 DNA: TGTGCCAGCAGTGACTCCGGGGGCAATCAGCCCCAGCATTTT
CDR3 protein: CASSDSGGNQPQHF

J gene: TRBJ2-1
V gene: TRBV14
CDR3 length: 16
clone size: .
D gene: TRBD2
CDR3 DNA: TGTGCCAGCAGCCAAGACAGCGGGAGGACAAACAATGAGCAGTTCTTC
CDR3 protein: CASSQDSGRTNNEQFF

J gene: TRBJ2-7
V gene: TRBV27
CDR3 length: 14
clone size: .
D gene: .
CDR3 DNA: TGTGCCAGCAGTCCCGGGGGCGAGGGGTACGAGCAGTACTTC
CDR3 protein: CASSPGGEGYEQYF

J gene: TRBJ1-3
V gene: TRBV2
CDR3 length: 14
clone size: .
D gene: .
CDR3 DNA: TGTGCCAGCGGGCAGGGGACCTCTGGAAACACCATATATTTT
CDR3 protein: CASGQGTSGNTIYF

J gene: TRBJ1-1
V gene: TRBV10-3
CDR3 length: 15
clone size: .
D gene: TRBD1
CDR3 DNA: TGTGCCATCAGTGAGTCGGACAGGGGGGGCACTGAAGCTTTCTTT
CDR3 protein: CAISESDRGGTEAFF

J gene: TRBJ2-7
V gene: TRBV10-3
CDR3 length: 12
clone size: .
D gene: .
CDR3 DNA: TGTGCCATCAGTGGACAGGCCCACGAGCAGTACTTC
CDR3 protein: CAISGQAHEQYF

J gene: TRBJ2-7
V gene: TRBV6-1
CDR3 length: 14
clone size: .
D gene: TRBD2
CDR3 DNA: TGTGCCAGCAGAAAACTAGCGGGAGATGTTGAGCAGTACTTC
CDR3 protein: CASRKLAGDVEQYF

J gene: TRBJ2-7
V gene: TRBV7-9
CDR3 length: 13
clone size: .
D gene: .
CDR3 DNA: TGTGCCAGCAGCCTCCCGGGTAGCCCTATCCGGTACTTC
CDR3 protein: CASSLPGSPIRYF

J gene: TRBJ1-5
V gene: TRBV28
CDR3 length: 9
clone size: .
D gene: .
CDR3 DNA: TGTGCCGCCGGATGGCCCCAGCATTTT
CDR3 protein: CAAGWPQHF

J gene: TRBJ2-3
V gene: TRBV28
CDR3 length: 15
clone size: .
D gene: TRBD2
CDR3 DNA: TGTGCCAGCAGTTTTGGGGGGGAGAGCACAGATACGCAGTATTTT
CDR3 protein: CASSFGGESTDTQYF

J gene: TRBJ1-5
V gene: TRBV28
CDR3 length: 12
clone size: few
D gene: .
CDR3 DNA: TGTGCCAGCAGCCTTGGGGAACGGGCCCAGCATTTT
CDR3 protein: CASSLGERAQHF

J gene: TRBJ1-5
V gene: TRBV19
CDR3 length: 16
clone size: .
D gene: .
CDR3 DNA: TGTGCCAGTAGTCCCCGACCGCACACCGTGGGCCAGCCCCAGCATTTT
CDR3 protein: CASSPRPHTVGQPQHF

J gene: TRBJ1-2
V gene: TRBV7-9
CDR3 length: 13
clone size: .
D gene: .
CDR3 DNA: TGTGCCAGCAGCTTAGATTCTCGGGATGGCTACACCTTC
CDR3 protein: CASSLDSRDGYTF

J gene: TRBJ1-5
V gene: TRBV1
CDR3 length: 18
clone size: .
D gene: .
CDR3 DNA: TGCACCAGCAGCCAAGATCGGGCAGGTTCTATTAGCAATCAGCCCCAGCATTTT
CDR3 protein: CTSSQDRAGSISNQPQHF

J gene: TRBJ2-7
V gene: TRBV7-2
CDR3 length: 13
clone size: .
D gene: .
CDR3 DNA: TGTGCCAGCAGCCCAGGCCTAACCTACGAGCAGTACTTC
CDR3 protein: CASSPGLTYEQYF

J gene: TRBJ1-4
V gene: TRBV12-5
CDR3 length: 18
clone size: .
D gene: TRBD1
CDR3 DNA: TGTGCTAGTGGTTTGGTAAGGGACAGGAATGCAACTAATGAAAAACTGTTTTTT
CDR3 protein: CASGLVRDRNATNEKLFF

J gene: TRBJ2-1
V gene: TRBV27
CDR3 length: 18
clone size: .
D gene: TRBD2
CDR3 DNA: TGTGCCAGCGCCGAGGGACTAGCGGGATGGAGCTCCTACAATGAGCAGTTCTTC
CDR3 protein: CASAEGLAGWSSYNEQFF

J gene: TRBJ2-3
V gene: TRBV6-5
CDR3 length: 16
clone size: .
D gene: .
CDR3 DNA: TGTGCCAGCAGTTACTCTTGGCTTCTGGGTACTCTAACGCAGTATTTT
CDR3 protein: CASSYSWLLGTLTQYF

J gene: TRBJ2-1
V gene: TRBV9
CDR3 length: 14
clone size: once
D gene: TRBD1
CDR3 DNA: TGTGCCAGCAGCGTAGAACCACGACAGGGTGGGCAGTTCTTC
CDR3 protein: CASSVEPRQGGQFF

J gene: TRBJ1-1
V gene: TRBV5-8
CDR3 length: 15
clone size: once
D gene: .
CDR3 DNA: TGTGCCAGCACCTTAGGACTCCCCACGGACACTGAAGCTTTCTTT
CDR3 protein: CASTLGLPTDTEAFF

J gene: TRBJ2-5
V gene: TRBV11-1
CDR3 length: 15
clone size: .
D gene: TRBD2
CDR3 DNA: TGTGCCAGCATGGAGCGGCTAGCGGGAGTGGAGACCCAGTACTTC
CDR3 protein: CASMERLAGVETQYF

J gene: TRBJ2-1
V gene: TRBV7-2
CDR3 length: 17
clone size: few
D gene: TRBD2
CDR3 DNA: TGTGCCAGCAGATCCCTCCCGGGACTAGCGGGAGTTAATGAGCAGTTCTTC
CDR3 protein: CASRSLPGLAGVNEQFF